The subject of this entry is one T cell receptor beta chain. What it binds is unknown. From the 5' RACE reads, TCRdb lists one entry per CDR3 protein and no DNA. The listing records approximately 420,000 distinct CDR3 sequences. This sample was taken from a study of T cells expressing NK-cell markers. On the study more broadly: From sorted CD3+CD56+NKG2C+, CD3+CD56+NKG2C- and CD3+CD56-NKG2C+ T cells came the TCR beta repertoires. Seven donors tested HCMV-seropositive and one tested seronegative among the eight sequenced.

The germline gives CDR1 SEHNR, CDR2 FQNEAQ (reference sequence). The CDR3 totals 13 residues. Study-level points and caveats: Similarly, these clonotypes led the CD3+CD56-NKG2C+ fraction as well in a handful of donors. The study found dominant NKG2C+ clonotypes at about 1.0-7.0% of CD8+ T cells in about six donors.

The rearrangement uses TRBV7-9 and TRBJ2-1; as DNA is missing, the TRBD1 call by TCRdb cannot be tested. The sample was blood T cells: a sorted CD56 or NKG2C T cell subset, CD4+ or CD8+ T cells, or bulk PBMC T cells (not recorded which). The sequence derives from a woman between 45 and 65 years old in good health. The CDR3 is CASSPGSINEQFF.